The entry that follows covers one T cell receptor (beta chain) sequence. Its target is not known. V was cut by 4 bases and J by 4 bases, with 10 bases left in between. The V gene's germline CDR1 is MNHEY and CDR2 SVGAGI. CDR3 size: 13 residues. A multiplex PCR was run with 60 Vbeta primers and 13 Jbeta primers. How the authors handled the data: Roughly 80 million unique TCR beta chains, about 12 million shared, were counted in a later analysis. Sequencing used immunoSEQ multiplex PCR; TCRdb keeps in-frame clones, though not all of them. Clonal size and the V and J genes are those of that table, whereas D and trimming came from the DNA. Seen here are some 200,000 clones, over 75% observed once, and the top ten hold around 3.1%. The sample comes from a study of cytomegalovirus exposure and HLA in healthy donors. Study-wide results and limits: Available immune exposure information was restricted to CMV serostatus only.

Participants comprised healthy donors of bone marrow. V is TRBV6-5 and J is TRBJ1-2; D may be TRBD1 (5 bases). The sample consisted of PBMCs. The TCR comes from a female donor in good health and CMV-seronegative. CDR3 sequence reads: CASSFRQSYGYTF. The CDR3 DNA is TGTGCCAGCAGTTTCCGACAGAGCTATGGCTACACCTTC.